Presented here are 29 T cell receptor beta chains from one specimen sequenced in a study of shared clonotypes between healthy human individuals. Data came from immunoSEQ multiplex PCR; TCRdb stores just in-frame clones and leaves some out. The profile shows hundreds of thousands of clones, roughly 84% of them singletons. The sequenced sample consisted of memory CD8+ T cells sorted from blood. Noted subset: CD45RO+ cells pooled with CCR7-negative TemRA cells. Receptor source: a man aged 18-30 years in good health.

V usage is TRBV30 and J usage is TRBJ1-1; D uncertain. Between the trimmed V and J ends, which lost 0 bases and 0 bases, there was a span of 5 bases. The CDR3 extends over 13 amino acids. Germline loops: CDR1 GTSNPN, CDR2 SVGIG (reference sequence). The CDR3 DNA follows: TGTGCCTGGAGTGTCGGGATGAACACTGAAGCTTTCTTT. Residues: CAWSVGMNTEAFF.

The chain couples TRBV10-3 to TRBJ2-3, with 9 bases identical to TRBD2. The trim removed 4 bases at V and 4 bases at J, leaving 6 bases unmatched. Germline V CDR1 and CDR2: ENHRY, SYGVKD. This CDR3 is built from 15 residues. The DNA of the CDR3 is TGTGCCATCAGTGTCGCGGGGGGGCCTTCAGATACGCAGTATTTT. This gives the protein CAISVAGGPSDTQYF.

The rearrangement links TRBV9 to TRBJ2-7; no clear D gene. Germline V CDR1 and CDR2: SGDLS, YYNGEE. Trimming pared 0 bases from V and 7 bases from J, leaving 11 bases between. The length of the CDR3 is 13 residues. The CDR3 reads CASSVGPGWEQYF. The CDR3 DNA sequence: TGTGCCAGCAGCGTAGGACCTGGGTGGGAGCAGTACTTC.

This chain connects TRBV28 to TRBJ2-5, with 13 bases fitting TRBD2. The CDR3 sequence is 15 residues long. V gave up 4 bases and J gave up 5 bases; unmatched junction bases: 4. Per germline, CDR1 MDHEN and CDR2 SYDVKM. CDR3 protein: CASSSTSGGAETQYF. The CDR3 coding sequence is TGTGCCAGCAGTTCAACTAGCGGGGGGGCTGAGACCCAGTACTTC.

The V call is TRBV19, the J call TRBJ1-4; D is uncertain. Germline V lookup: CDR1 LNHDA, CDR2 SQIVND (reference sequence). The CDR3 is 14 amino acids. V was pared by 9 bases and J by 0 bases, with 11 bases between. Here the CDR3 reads CASTNRATNEKLFF. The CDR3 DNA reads TGTGCCAGCACAAACAGAGCAACTAATGAAAAACTGTTTTTT.

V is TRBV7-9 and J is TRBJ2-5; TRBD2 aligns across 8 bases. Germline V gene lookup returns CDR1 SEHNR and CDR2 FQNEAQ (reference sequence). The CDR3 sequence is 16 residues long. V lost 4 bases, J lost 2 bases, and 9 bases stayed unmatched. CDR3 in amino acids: CASSSSGSGIQETQYF. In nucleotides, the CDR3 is TGTGCCAGCAGCTCCTCGGGTAGCGGGATACAAGAGACCCAGTACTTC. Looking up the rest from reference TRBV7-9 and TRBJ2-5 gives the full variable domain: DTGVSQNPRHKITKRGQNVTFRCDPISEHNRLYWYRQTLGQGPEFLTYFQNEAQLEKSRLLSDRFSAERPKGSFSTLEIQRTEQGDSAMYLCASSSSGSGIQETQYFGPGTRLLVL.

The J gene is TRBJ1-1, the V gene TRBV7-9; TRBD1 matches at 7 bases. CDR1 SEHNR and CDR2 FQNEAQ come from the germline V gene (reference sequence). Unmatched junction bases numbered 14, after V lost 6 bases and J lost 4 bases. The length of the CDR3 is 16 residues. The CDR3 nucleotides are TGTGCCAGCAGAGACAGTGGAGGGGGCATAGGCACTGAAGCTTTCTTT. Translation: CASRDSGGGIGTEAFF.

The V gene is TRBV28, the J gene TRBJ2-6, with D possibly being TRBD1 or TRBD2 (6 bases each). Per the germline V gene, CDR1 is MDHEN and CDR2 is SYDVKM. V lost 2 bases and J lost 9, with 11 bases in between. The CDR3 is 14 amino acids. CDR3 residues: CASSLVGGNNVLTF. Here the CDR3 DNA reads TGTGCCAGCAGTTTAGTGGGGGGCAACAACGTCCTGACTTTC. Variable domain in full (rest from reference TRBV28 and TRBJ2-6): DVKVTQSSRYLVKRTGEKVFLECVQDMDHENMFWYRQDPGLGLRLIYFSYDVKMKEKGDIPEGYSVSREKKERFSLILESASTNQTSMYLCASSLVGGNNVLTFGAGSRLTVL.

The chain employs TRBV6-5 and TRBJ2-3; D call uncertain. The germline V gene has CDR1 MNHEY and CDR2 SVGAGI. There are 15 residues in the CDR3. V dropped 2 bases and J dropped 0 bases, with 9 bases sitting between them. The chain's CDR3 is CASSYGVPSTDTQYF. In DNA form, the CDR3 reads TGTGCCAGCAGTTACGGGGTACCTAGCACAGATACGCAGTATTTT.

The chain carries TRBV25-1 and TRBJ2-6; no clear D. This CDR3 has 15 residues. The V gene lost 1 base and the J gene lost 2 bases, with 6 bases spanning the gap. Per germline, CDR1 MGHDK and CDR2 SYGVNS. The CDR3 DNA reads TGTGCCAGCAGTGAATTCGCGGCTGGGGCCAACGTCCTGACTTTC. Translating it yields CASSEFAAGANVLTF.

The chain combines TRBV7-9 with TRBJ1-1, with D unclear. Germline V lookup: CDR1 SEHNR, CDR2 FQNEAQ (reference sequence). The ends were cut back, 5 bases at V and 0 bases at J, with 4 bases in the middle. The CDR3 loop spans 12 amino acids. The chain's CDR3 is CASSGMNTEAFF. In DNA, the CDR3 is TGTGCCAGCAGCGGGATGAACACTGAAGCTTTCTTT. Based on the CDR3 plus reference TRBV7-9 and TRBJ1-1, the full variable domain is DTGVSQNPRHKITKRGQNVTFRCDPISEHNRLYWYRQTLGQGPEFLTYFQNEAQLEKSRLLSDRFSAERPKGSFSTLEIQRTEQGDSAMYLCASSGMNTEAFFGQGTRLTVV.

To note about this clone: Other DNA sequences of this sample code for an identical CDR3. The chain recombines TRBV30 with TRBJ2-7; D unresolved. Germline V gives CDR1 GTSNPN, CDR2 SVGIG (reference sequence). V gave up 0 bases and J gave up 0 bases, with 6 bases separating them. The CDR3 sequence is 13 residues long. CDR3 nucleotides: TGTGCCTGGAGTGTCGCCGGCTCCTACGAGCAGTACTTC. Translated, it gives CAWSVAGSYEQYF.

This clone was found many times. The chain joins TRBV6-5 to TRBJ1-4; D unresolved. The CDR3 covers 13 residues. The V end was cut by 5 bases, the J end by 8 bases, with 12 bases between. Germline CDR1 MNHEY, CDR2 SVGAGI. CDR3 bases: TGTGCCAGCAGTCCACGGACCCGGGAAAAACTGTTTTTT. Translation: CASSPRTREKLFF.

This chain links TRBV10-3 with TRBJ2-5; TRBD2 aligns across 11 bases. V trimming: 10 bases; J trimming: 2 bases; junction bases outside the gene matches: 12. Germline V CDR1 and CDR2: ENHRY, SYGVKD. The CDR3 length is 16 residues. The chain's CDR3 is CATSGASGRLQETQYF. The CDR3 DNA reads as TGTGCCACCTCGGGGGCTAGCGGGAGGCTTCAAGAGACCCAGTACTTC.

Here the CDR3 reads CSATTSTDTQYF. Here the CDR3 DNA reads TGCAGCGCAACGACTAGCACAGATACGCAGTATTTT. The chain couples TRBV29-1 to TRBJ2-3, with D uncertain. Germline V CDR1 and CDR2: SQVTM, ANQGSEA. The CDR3 extends over 12 amino acids. V was clipped by 7 bases and J by 0 bases, with 8 bases between them.

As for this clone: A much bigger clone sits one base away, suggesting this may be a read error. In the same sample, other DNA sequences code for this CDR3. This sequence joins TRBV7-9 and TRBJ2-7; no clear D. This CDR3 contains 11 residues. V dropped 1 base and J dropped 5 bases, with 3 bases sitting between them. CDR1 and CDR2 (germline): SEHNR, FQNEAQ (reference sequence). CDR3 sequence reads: CASSLGDEQYF. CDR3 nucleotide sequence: TGTGCCAGCAGCTTAGGCGACGAGCAGTACTTC.

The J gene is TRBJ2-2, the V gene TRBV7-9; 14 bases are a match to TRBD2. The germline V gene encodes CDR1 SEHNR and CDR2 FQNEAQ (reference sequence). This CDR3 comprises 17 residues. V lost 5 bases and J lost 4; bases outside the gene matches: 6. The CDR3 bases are TGTGCCAGCAGCCTGGGACTAGCGGGGGTAGGCACCGGGGAGCTGTTTTTT. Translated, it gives CASSLGLAGVGTGELFF.

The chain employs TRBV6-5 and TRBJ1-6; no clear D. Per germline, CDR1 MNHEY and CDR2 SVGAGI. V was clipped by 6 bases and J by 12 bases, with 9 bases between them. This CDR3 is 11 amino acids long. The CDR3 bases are TGTGCCAGCAGCTCTTCGGGACCCCTCCACTTT. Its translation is CASSSSGPLHF.

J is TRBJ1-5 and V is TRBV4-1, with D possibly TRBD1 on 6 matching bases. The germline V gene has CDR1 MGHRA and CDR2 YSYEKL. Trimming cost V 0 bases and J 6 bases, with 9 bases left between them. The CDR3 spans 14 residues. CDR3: CASSQDSGVQPQHF. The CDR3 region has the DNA TGCGCCAGCAGCCAAGATTCAGGGGTTCAGCCCCAGCATTTT.

The CDR3 region is CASSLNAGEGEAFF. In DNA, the CDR3 is TGTGCCAGCAGCTTAAATGCAGGGGAGGGTGAAGCTTTCTTT. The chain has TRBV7-9 and TRBJ1-1, with D possibly being TRBD1 (6 bases). CDR3 length equals 14 residues. Germline V gene data show CDR1 as SEHNR and CDR2 as FQNEAQ (reference sequence). V lost 2 bases and J 7 bases, leaving 14 bases between the germline ends.

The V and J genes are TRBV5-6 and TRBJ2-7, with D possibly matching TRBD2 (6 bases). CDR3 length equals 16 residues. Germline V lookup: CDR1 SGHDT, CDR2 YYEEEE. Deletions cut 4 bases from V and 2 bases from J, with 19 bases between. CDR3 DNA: TGTGCCAGCAGCCCGGCCGCGGGAAGAGGAGCCTACGAGCAGTACTTC. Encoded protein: CASSPAAGRGAYEQYF. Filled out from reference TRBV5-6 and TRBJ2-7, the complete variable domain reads DAGVTQSPTHLIKTRGQQVTLRCSPKSGHDTVSWYQQALGQGPQFIFQYYEEEERQRGNFPDRFSGHQFPNYSSELNVNALLLGDSALYLCASSPAAGRGAYEQYFGPGTRLTVT.

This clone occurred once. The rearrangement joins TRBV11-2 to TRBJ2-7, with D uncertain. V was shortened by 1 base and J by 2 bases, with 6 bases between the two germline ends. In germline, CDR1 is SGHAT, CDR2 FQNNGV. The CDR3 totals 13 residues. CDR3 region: CASSLGVTYEQYF. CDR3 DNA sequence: TGTGCCAGCAGCTTAGGCGTTACCTACGAGCAGTACTTC.

The CDR3 DNA follows: TGCGCCAGCAGCCAGATACAGGGTACTGAAGCTTTCTTT. Its translation is CASSQIQGTEAFF. V usage is TRBV4-1 and J usage is TRBJ1-1; perhaps TRBD1 as D (6 bases). The V end lost 3 bases, the J end lost 5 bases, and 10 bases lay between the germline ends. The V gene's germline CDR1 is MGHRA and CDR2 YSYEKL. This CDR3 has 13 amino acids.

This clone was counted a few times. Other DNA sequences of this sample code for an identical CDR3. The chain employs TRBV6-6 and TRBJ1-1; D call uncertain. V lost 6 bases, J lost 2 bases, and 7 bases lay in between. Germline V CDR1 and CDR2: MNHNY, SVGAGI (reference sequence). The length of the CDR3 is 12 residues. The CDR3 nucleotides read TGTGCCAGCAGACCAATCAACACTGAAGCTTTCTTT. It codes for CASRPINTEAFF.

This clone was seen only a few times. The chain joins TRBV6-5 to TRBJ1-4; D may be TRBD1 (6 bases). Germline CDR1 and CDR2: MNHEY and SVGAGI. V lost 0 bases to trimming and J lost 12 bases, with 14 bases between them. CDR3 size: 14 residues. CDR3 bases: TGTGCCAGCAGTTACTCGATGACCTCAGGGGAACTGTTTTTT. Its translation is CASSYSMTSGELFF.

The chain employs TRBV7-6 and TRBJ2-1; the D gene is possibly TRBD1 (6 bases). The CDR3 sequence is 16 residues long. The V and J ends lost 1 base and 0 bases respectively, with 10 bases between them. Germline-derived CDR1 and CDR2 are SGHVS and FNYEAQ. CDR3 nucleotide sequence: TGTGCCAGCAGCTTAGGAGGCAGGGGCTCCTACAATGAGCAGTTCTTC. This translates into CASSLGGRGSYNEQFF.

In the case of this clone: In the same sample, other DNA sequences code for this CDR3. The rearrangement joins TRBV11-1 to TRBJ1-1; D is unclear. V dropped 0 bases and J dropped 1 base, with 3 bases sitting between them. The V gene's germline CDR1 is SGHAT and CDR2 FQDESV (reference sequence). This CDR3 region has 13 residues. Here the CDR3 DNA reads TGTGCCAGCAGCTTAGCCGGGAACACTGAAGCTTTCTTT. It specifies CASSLAGNTEAFF.

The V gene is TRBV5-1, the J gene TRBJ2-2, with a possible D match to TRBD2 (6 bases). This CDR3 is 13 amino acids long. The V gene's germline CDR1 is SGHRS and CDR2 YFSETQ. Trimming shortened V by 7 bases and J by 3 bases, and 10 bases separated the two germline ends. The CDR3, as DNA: TGCGCCAGCCGGGACTCTTACACCGGGGAGCTGTTTTTT. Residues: CASRDSYTGELFF.

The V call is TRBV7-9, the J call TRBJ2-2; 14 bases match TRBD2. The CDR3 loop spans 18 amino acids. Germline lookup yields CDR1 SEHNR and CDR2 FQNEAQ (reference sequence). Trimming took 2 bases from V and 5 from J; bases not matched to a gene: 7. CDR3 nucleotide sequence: TGTGCCAGCAGCTTACCTGGACTAGCGGGAGGAGGAACCGGGGAGCTGTTTTTT. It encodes CASSLPGLAGGGTGELFF.